Presented here are 9 T cell receptor beta chains from one specimen sequenced in a study of blood T cell repertoires in COVID-19. Sequencing was performed with immunoSEQ multiplex PCR; in TCRdb, only in-frame clones are kept and a portion is missing. The sample holds fewer than 400,000 clones; 85% to 90% are singletons and the top ten take less than 3%. The specimen sequenced was peripheral blood. Receptor source: a woman aged 25 to 39 with COVID-19, enrolled during active disease.

The rearrangement uses TRBV11-2 and TRBJ2-7; 8 nucleotides match TRBD1. The germline V gene has CDR1 SGHAT and CDR2 FQNNGV. CDR3 length equals 14 residues. The ends lost 5 bases at V and 5 bases at J; junction bases unmatched: 8. CDR3: CASSTWTGLDEQYF. As DNA, the CDR3 is TGTGCCAGCAGCACGTGGACAGGGCTCGACGAGCAGTACTTC.

The V gene is TRBV30, the J gene TRBJ1-2, with D uncertain. Trimming stripped 0 bases from V and 10 bases from J, with 12 bases between. The germline V gene has CDR1 GTSNPN and CDR2 SVGIG (reference sequence). This CDR3 is 12 amino acids long. CDR3 loop: CAWSVYEGTYTF. CDR3 in DNA: TGTGCCTGGAGTGTATACGAGGGTACCTACACCTTC.

The J gene is TRBJ2-7, the V gene TRBV10-3; 7 bases line up with TRBD1. The CDR3 loop spans 15 amino acids. J gave up 6 bases and V 6 bases, and 14 bases lay outside the gene matches. From germline, CDR1 is ENHRY and CDR2 SYGVKD. The CDR3 spells CAIRGQSGGSGEQYF. CDR3 coding DNA: TGTGCCATCAGGGGACAGTCTGGGGGCTCGGGCGAGCAGTACTTC.

The chain links TRBV25-1 to TRBJ2-3; a possible D gene is TRBD1 (5 bases). Germline V gene sequence: CDR1 MGHDK, CDR2 SYGVNS. V lost 1 base to trimming and J lost 6 bases, with 11 bases between them. The CDR3 is made up of 14 amino acids. CDR3 sequence reads: CASSELATDDTQYF. The CDR3 nucleotides are TGTGCCAGCAGTGAATTGGCGACAGACGATACGCAGTATTTT.

The rearrangement joins TRBV12-3 or TRBV12-4 to TRBJ1-6; D is unresolved. There are 12 residues in the CDR3. Trimming took off 2 bases at V and 7 bases at J, with 3 bases between the two ends. The CDR3 region has the DNA TGTGCCAGCAGTTTACCGAATTCACCCCTCCACTTT. Amino acids: CASSLPNSPLHF.

The chain couples TRBV6-6 to TRBJ1-1; tentatively, D is TRBD1 (6 bases). This CDR3 has 15 amino acids. Trimming removed 0 bases at V and 1 base at J, with 9 bases between. The germline gives CDR1 MNHNY, CDR2 SVGAGI (reference sequence). The CDR3 loop reads CASSYSLTGNTEAFF. CDR3 DNA: TGTGCCAGCAGTTACTCTTTGACAGGGAACACTGAAGCTTTCTTT.

This chain uses TRBV30 with TRBJ1-1; no reliable D call. This CDR3 contains 13 residues. The ends were cut back, 0 bases at V and 4 bases at J, with 9 bases in the middle. Germline CDR1 GTSNPN, CDR2 SVGIG (reference sequence). The CDR3 DNA is TGTGCCTGGAGTGTACTGCGGGGCACTGAAGCTTTCTTT. This gives the protein CAWSVLRGTEAFF. The full variable domain, its missing parts supplied by reference TRBV30 and TRBJ1-1, is SQTIHQWPATLVQPVGSPLSLECTVEGTSNPNLYWYRQAAGRGLQLLFYSVGIGQISSEVPQNLSASRPQDRQFILSSKKLLLSDSGFYLCAWSVLRGTEAFFGQGTRLTVV.

The J gene is TRBJ1-2, the V gene TRBV30, with 9 bases identical to TRBD1. Germline V gene sequence: CDR1 GTSNPN, CDR2 SVGIG (reference sequence). V gave up 0 bases and J gave up 7 bases; unmatched junction bases: 3. The CDR3 spans 13 residues. Here the CDR3 DNA reads TGTGCCTGGAGTGTACAGGGGGCGGGTGGCTACACCTTC. Translated: CAWSVQGAGGYTF.

The chain combines TRBV3-1 (or the pseudogene TRBV3-2) with TRBJ1-1; no definite D call. CDR3 length: 14 amino acids. The germline V gene encodes CDR1 LGHDT and CDR2 YNNKEL (reference sequence). V was trimmed by 3 bases and J by 3 bases, leaving 11 bases between them. CDR3 region: CASSHTGIHTEAFF. CDR3 in DNA: TGTGCCAGCAGCCACACGGGGATCCACACTGAAGCTTTCTTT.